The 9 T cell receptor beta chains presented below share a single source sample, sequenced in a study of T cell clonality in common variable immunodeficiency. The assay was immunoSEQ multiplex PCR, and TCRdb's table has in-frame clones only and misses some. The data show over 50,000 clones, with none appearing a single time. Sample: peripheral blood mononuclear cells. The source of these receptors is a person between 18 and 69 years old in good health.

This clone was seen at least ten times. The sequence runs out 3 residues before the end of the CDR3; the remainder is reconstructed from the germline J gene. The V call is TRBV13, the J call TRBJ2-1; 7 nucleotides match TRBD2. The J segment lost 0 bases and the V segment lost 7 bases, leaving 6 bases of the junction unmatched. Germline CDR1 and CDR2: PRHDT and FYEKMQ (reference sequence). The CDR3 is 15 amino acids. The DNA read from the CDR3 is TGTGCCAGCACCACTAGCGCCAACTCCTACAATGAG. The encoded protein is CASTTSANSYNE. The full CDR3 protein reads CASTTSANSYNEQFF.

The table lists this clone with many counts. The CDR3 is cut off 3 residues early in the read; its end comes from the germline J gene. The chain joins TRBV6-4 to TRBJ2-2; 7 nucleotides agree with TRBD2. J was trimmed by 5 bases and V by 4 bases; bases with no gene match: 4. Germline CDR1 MRHNA, CDR2 SNTAGT. The CDR3 runs 14 residues. Partial CDR3 DNA: TGTGCCAGCAGTGCCGGGCGGGGGACCGGGGAG. Translation: CASSAGRGTGE. The complete CDR3 sequence is CASSAGRGTGELFF.

At least ten counts were recorded for this clone. The read finishes 3 residues shy of the CDR3 end, and the germline J gene is used to complete it. J is TRBJ1-1 and V is TRBV5-1; unclear D gene. V dropped 4 bases and J dropped 6 bases, with 16 bases sitting between them. The CDR3 covers 14 residues. The V gene's germline CDR1 is SGHRS and CDR2 YFSETQ. The part of the CDR3 DNA that was read is TGCGCCAGCAGCAGCTCCCGGGGAGCCCCTGAA. Translated: CASSSSRGAPE. In full, the CDR3 is CASSSSRGAPEAFF.

This clone was seen ten or more times. Sequencing ends 3 residues short of the CDR3 end; the germline J gene provides the rest. The chain carries TRBV5-4 and TRBJ1-1; tentative D call: TRBD1 (6 bases). CDR3 length equals 14 residues. Trimming left V 4 bases short and J 1 base short, with 11 bases between. CDR1 and CDR2 from the germline V gene are SGHNT and YYREEE (reference sequence). CDR3 residues: CASSLPGQNTEAFF. The covered CDR3 bases are TGTGCCAGCAGCCTGCCGGGACAGAACACTGAA.

At least ten counts were recorded for this clone. CDR3 bases read: TGTGCCAGCTCACGTAGCGGGAGTCAGAAGGCCGGGGAG. This sequence encodes CASSRSGSQKAGE. The CDR3 reads in full as CASSRSGSQKAGELFF. The V call is TRBV18, the J call TRBJ2-2; 9 nucleotides align to TRBD2. The sequence runs out 3 residues before the end of the CDR3; the remainder is reconstructed from the germline J gene. CDR1 KGHSH and CDR2 LQKENI come from the germline V gene. The V gene end was trimmed by 4 bases and the J gene end by 6 bases; junction bases not matched to a gene: 9. The CDR3 has 16 amino acids. Based on the CDR3 plus reference TRBV18 and TRBJ2-2, the full variable domain is NAGVMQNPRHLVRRRGQEARLRCSPMKGHSHVYWYRQLPEEGLKFMVYLQKENIIDESGMPKERFSAEFPKEGPSILRIQQVVRGDSAAYFCASSRSGSQKAGELFFGEGSRLTVL.

Concerning this clone: The observed sequence ends 3 residues before the CDR3 terminus, with the missing tail filled in from the germline J gene. This chain joins TRBV6-1 and TRBJ1-2; D unclear. The CDR3 loop spans 11 amino acids. The germline V gene has CDR1 MNHNS and CDR2 SASEGT. CDR3 sequence: CASSEVEAYTF. CDR3 DNA (partial): TGTGCCAGCAGTGAAGTTGAGGCC.

Many counts were recorded for this clone. Sequencing ends 3 residues short of the CDR3 end; the germline J gene provides the rest. This specimen includes other DNA sequences encoding the same CDR3. The chain is built from TRBV2 and TRBJ2-2; possibly TRBD2 for D (6 bases). Germline-derived CDR1 and CDR2 are SNHLY and FYNNEI. The CDR3 covers 12 residues. V was pared by 7 bases and J by 3 bases, with 6 bases between. CDR3 bases read: TGTGCCAGCACGGGGGACACCGGGGAG. Protein sequence: CASTGDTGE. The whole CDR3 reads CASTGDTGELFF.

This clone has just a few counts. The CDR3 is cut off 3 residues early in the read; its end comes from the germline J gene. The gene calls are TRBV7-8 and TRBJ1-5; TRBD1 agrees at 7 bases. V dropped 0 bases and J dropped 1; count of bases not matched to a gene: 3. CDR1 and CDR2 (germline): SGHVS, FQNEAQ. This CDR3 is built from 16 residues. CDR3 DNA, as far as it was read: TGTGCCAGCAGCTTAGCAGGGGGCAGGAGCAATCAGCCC. It specifies CASSLAGGRSNQP. The full CDR3 is CASSLAGGRSNQPQHF.

This clone occurred many times. The CDR3 is cut off 3 residues early in the read; its end comes from the germline J gene. The rearrangement joins TRBV29-1 to TRBJ2-5, with 9 bases lining up with TRBD2. The CDR3 covers 13 residues. In germline, CDR1 is SQVTM, CDR2 ANQGSEA. V was clipped by 7 bases and J by 3 bases; unmatched bases: 6. The DNA read from the CDR3 is TGCAGCGCAAGGACTAGCGCTAAAGAGACC. Translation gives CSARTSAKET. The whole CDR3 region reads CSARTSAKETQYF.